The next 27 T cell receptor beta chains were all read from a single sample in a study of cytomegalovirus exposure and HLA in healthy donors (dated by TCRdb to the late 2010s). Receptor amplification or capture employed the immunoSEQ multiplex PCR assay. The multiplex PCR relied on a mix of 60 forward primers for TCR Vbeta segments and 13 reverse primers for TCR Jbeta segments. TCRdb retrieved this table from immuneACCESS and kept in-frame rearrangements only. Not all clones are present; in checked studies, unresolved V genes account for under half, and no reason is known for the remainder. The sample table holds around 170,000 clones, of which 82% were seen once. The top ten hold 0.7% to 0.95% of the sample. Sequencing input: PBMCs. The receptors come from a woman under 30 in good health and CMV-seronegative.

This clone has just one count. The gene calls are TRBV27 and TRBJ2-3; a possible D gene is TRBD2 (6 bases). There are 14 residues in the CDR3. V was cut by 7 bases and J by 2 bases, with 13 bases left in between. CDR1 MNHEY and CDR2 SMNVEV come from the germline V gene (reference sequence). Written as DNA, the CDR3 is TGTGCCAGCACCCCGGGAGTATCCACAGATACGCAGTATTTT. Translation gives CASTPGVSTDTQYF.

In its sample, this clone was seen once. CDR3 protein: CASSISLAGGLKYNEQFF. CDR3 bases: TGTGCCAGTAGTATCTCCCTAGCGGGAGGTCTTAAATACAATGAGCAGTTCTTC. The V gene is TRBV19, the J gene TRBJ2-1; 11 nucleotides align to TRBD2. The CDR3 consists of 18 residues. Germline V lookup: CDR1 LNHDA, CDR2 SQIVND (reference sequence). V shed 3 bases and J 4 bases; nucleotides not matched to a gene: 11.

This rearrangement joins TRBV29-1 to TRBJ2-1, with a weak D call TRBD2 (6 bases). The V gene's germline CDR1 is SQVTM and CDR2 ANQGSEA. The CDR3 spans 15 residues. Between the trimmed V and J ends, which lost 6 bases and 9 bases, there was a span of 24 bases. Here the CDR3 reads CSVNEVPSAFGEQFF. CDR3 DNA: TGCAGCGTGAATGAAGTCCCTAGCGCATTCGGTGAGCAGTTCTTC.

CDR3 DNA sequence: TGTGCCAGCAGGCTAGCGTTTCACTTATCAGATACGCAGTATTTT. Its translation is CASRLAFHLSDTQYF. This chain links TRBV6-5 with TRBJ2-3; maybe TRBD2 (6 bases). Germline CDR1 MNHEY, CDR2 SVGAGI. The CDR3 is made up of 15 amino acids. The V gene lost 6 bases and the J gene lost 4 bases, with 17 bases spanning the gap.

The chain is built from TRBV27 and TRBJ2-7, with a weak D call TRBD1 (5 bases). CDR1 is MNHEY, CDR2 SMNVEV, per germline (reference sequence). Trimming cost V 5 bases and J 4 bases, with 6 bases left between them. The CDR3 contains 11 residues. CDR3 loop: CASSRGYEQYF. In DNA, the CDR3 is TGTGCCAGCAGTAGGGGTTACGAGCAGTACTTC.

This chain links TRBV5-3 with TRBJ2-1, with TRBD2 matching over 7 bases. TRBV5-3 is given ORF status, its function remaining uncertain. This CDR3 spans 16 amino acids. Trimming removed 0 bases from V and 6 bases from J; junction bases left unmatched: 9. CDR3: CARSLGVLAGFNEQFF. The CDR3 bases are TGTGCCAGAAGCTTGGGGGTTTTAGCGGGCTTCAATGAGCAGTTCTTC.

The V and J genes are TRBV5-4 and TRBJ1-2, with 7 bases aligning to TRBD1. CDR1 and CDR2 from the germline V gene are SGHNT and YYREEE (reference sequence). The V gene end was trimmed by 1 base and the J gene end by 3 bases; junction bases not matched to a gene: 3. This CDR3 comprises 14 residues. CDR3 DNA sequence: TGTGCCAGCAGCTTGACCGGGACAGACTATGGCTACACCTTC. It yields the protein CASSLTGTDYGYTF.

The chain recombines TRBV4-2 with TRBJ2-5; 9 bases align to TRBD2. The assigned J gene may be wrong: the sequence end matches TRBJ2-7 better. In germline, CDR1 is LGHNA, CDR2 YNFKEQ. CDR3 size: 16 residues. The DNA for the CDR3 is TGTGCCAGCAGCCTGATGACTAGCGGCAGCTCCTACGAGCAGTACTTC. It codes for CASSLMTSGSSYEQYF.

The chain carries TRBV7-2 and TRBJ2-7; D not resolved. This CDR3 spans 13 amino acids. Trimming took off 3 bases at V and 4 bases at J, with 10 bases between the two ends. In germline, CDR1 is SGHTA, CDR2 FQGNSA. The CDR3: CASSFDYTYEQYF. The CDR3 nucleotides read TGTGCCAGCAGCTTTGATTACACGTACGAGCAGTACTTC. Complete variable domain (other parts from reference TRBV7-2 and TRBJ2-7): GAGVSQSPSNKVTEKGKDVELRCDPISGHTALYWYRQSLGQGLEFLIYFQGNSAPDKSGLPSDRFSAERTGGSVSTLTIQRTQQEDSAVYLCASSFDYTYEQYFGPGTRLTVT.

J is TRBJ2-5 and V is TRBV18; TRBD1 matches at 7 bases. The J segment lost 1 base and the V segment lost 6 bases, leaving 8 bases of the junction unmatched. There are 15 residues in the CDR3. Germline lookup yields CDR1 KGHSH and CDR2 LQKENI. CDR3 loop: CASSPDRDLQETQYF. DNA of the CDR3: TGTGCCAGCTCGCCCGACAGGGACCTCCAAGAGACCCAGTACTTC. Full variable domain (missing parts from reference TRBV18 and TRBJ2-5): NAGVMQNPRHLVRRRGQEARLRCSPMKGHSHVYWYRQLPEEGLKFMVYLQKENIIDESGMPKERFSAEFPKEGPSILRIQQVVRGDSAAYFCASSPDRDLQETQYFGPGTRLLVL.

In the case of this clone: The sample has other DNA sequences that encode this CDR3 too. CDR3 coding DNA: TGCGCCAGCAGCTTGTTAGAGGGGGACAGGTCAATGAACACTGAAGCTTTCTTT. Its translation: CASSLLEGDRSMNTEAFF. This sequence joins TRBV5-1 and TRBJ1-1, with 8 bases aligning to TRBD1. Looked up from germline, CDR1 is SGHRS and CDR2 is YFSETQ. J lost 0 bases, V lost 1 base, and 11 bases had no gene match. There are 18 residues in the CDR3.

The rearrangement joins TRBV6-5 to TRBJ1-5; D call uncertain. From germline, CDR1 is MNHEY and CDR2 SVGAGI. V lost 0 bases to trimming and J lost 7 bases, with 7 bases between them. CDR3 length: 13 amino acids. CDR3 protein: CASSYSIGQPQHF. In nucleotides, the CDR3 is TGTGCCAGCAGTTACTCGATTGGCCAGCCCCAGCATTTT.

The chain links TRBV7-2 to TRBJ1-4; TRBD1 might be the D (5 bases). V was clipped by 5 bases and J by 4 bases, with 11 bases between them. Germline CDR1 SGHTA, CDR2 FQGNSA. The CDR3 consists of 14 residues. In nucleotides, the CDR3 is TGTGCCAGCAGCCCCCAGGGACTTAATGAAAAACTGTTTTTT. Amino acid sequence: CASSPQGLNEKLFF.

The chain carries TRBV5-1 and TRBJ2-3; 9 bases are shared with TRBD2. The CDR3 runs to 16 residues. V was pared by 0 bases and J by 3 bases, with 5 bases of the junction left unmatched. Per the germline V gene, CDR1 is SGHRS and CDR2 is YFSETQ. The CDR3 is CASSLALAGITDTQYF. As DNA, the CDR3 is TGCGCCAGCAGCTTGGCCCTAGCGGGAATAACAGATACGCAGTATTTT.

CDR3 sequence (DNA): TGTGCCAGCAGACTCACTAGCGGGATTTCCTACGAGCAGTACTTC. Protein product: CASRLTSGISYEQYF. The chain couples TRBV27 to TRBJ2-7; TRBD2 matches 10 bases. The CDR3 length is 15 residues. Germline trimming cut 6 bases from V and 1 base from J; bases unmatched to any gene: 6. Germline CDR1 is MNHEY and CDR2 is SMNVEV (reference sequence).

The V call is TRBV7-9, the J call TRBJ2-5; D ambiguous. Germline V gene data show CDR1 as SEHNR and CDR2 as FQNEAQ (reference sequence). The CDR3 has 14 amino acids. V was pared by 5 bases and J by 2 bases, with 12 bases between. The CDR3 loop reads CASSETTSQETQYF. The DNA for the CDR3 is TGTGCCAGCAGCGAGACAACCAGTCAAGAGACCCAGTACTTC.

The chain recombines TRBV6-5 with TRBJ2-7; 8 bases are a match to TRBD1. CDR3 size: 15 residues. CDR1 and CDR2 (germline): MNHEY, SVGAGI. Losses at the gene ends were 2 bases for V and 5 bases for J; bases not matched to a gene: 8. The CDR3 nucleotides read TGTGCCAGCAGTTACACGGCAGGGGGCTCGAACGAGCAGTACTTC. Protein product: CASSYTAGGSNEQYF.

The chain recombines TRBV28 with TRBJ1-5; D is uncertain. This CDR3 spans 15 amino acids. Germline CDR1 and CDR2: MDHEN and SYDVKM. Between the trimmed V and J ends, which lost 3 bases and 0 bases, there was a span of 9 bases. The chain's CDR3 is CASSLSRSSNQPQHF. CDR3 DNA sequence: TGTGCCAGCAGTTTGAGTCGGAGTAGCAATCAGCCCCAGCATTTT.

The CDR3 spells CASSKGDRASGEQYF. The CDR3 DNA reads TGCGCCAGCAGCAAGGGGGACAGGGCGTCGGGGGAGCAGTACTTC. The chain joins TRBV5-1 to TRBJ2-7; TRBD1 matches 9 bases. The CDR3 totals 15 residues. V dropped 4 bases and J dropped 7; count of bases not matched to a gene: 12. Germline V CDR1 and CDR2: SGHRS, YFSETQ.

The chain joins TRBV7-6 to TRBJ2-2; D gene unclear. Germline V lookup: CDR1 SGHVS, CDR2 FNYEAQ. This CDR3 is 16 amino acids long. The V and J ends lost 3 bases and 7 bases respectively, with 18 bases between them. CDR3 loop: CASSLTLRLGGGELFF. The CDR3 bases are TGTGCCAGCAGCTTGACCCTCCGACTTGGTGGCGGGGAGCTGTTTTTT.

This clone was counted a single time. V is TRBV6-6 and J is TRBJ2-7, with a possible D match to TRBD1 (5 bases). The CDR3 is 15 amino acids. Germline V gene lookup returns CDR1 MNHNY and CDR2 SVGAGI (reference sequence). The germline V and J ends were trimmed by 2 bases and 0 bases, with 11 bases remaining between them. The chain's CDR3 is CASSYQGRDSYEQYF. CDR3 in DNA: TGTGCCAGCAGTTACCAGGGCAGGGACTCCTACGAGCAGTACTTC.

The chain recombines TRBV14 with TRBJ2-7, with TRBD1 matching 7 bases. The CDR3 length is 15 residues. Germline CDR1 SGHDN, CDR2 FVKESK. Unmatched junction bases numbered 5, after V lost 2 bases and J lost 1 base. CDR3 DNA sequence: TGTGCCAGCAGCCAAAATCCGGGACAGTCCTACGAGCAGTACTTC. Amino acids: CASSQNPGQSYEQYF. Filled out from reference TRBV14 and TRBJ2-7, the complete variable domain reads EAGVTQFPSHSVIEKGQTVTLRCDPISGHDNLYWYRRVMGKEIKFLLHFVKESKQDESGMPNNRFLAERTGGTYSTLKVQPAELEDSGVYFCASSQNPGQSYEQYFGPGTRLTVT.

The chain recombines TRBV30 with TRBJ1-2, with D perhaps matching TRBD1 (5 bases). CDR1 GTSNPN and CDR2 SVGIG come from the germline V gene (reference sequence). The CDR3 covers 11 residues. The ends were cut back, 4 bases at V and 4 bases at J, with 7 bases in the middle. CDR3 in DNA: TGTGCCTGGACCAGGGCCTATGGCTACACCTTC. It translates to CAWTRAYGYTF.

J is TRBJ1-1 and V is TRBV6-5; no firm D call. Germline-derived CDR1 and CDR2 are MNHEY and SVGAGI. Trimming took 7 bases from V and 2 from J, leaving 14 bases between them. The CDR3 has 14 amino acids. The CDR3 DNA reads TGTGCCAGCATCCCTCGTGCGATTAACACTGAAGCTTTCTTT. Translating gives CASIPRAINTEAFF.

The genes are TRBV28 and TRBJ1-5; a weak D match, TRBD1 (6 bases). Trimming took off 6 bases at V and 2 bases at J, with 14 bases between the two ends. Germline values: CDR1 MDHEN, CDR2 SYDVKM. The CDR3 loop spans 15 amino acids. The CDR3 region is CASRSGAAGNQPQHF. In DNA form, the CDR3 reads TGTGCCAGCAGATCAGGGGCCGCGGGCAATCAGCCCCAGCATTTT.

This chain links TRBV30 with TRBJ2-3, with 11 bases that match TRBD2. Germline V lookup: CDR1 GTSNPN, CDR2 SVGIG (reference sequence). The length of the CDR3 is 17 residues. V lost 5 bases, J lost 0 bases, and 10 bases stayed unmatched. CDR3 sequence reads: CAWQAGLAVPSTDTQYF. CDR3 nucleotide sequence: TGTGCCTGGCAGGCGGGACTAGCGGTGCCTAGCACAGATACGCAGTATTTT. Looking up the rest from reference TRBV30 and TRBJ2-3 gives the full variable domain: SQTIHQWPATLVQPVGSPLSLECTVEGTSNPNLYWYRQAAGRGLQLLFYSVGIGQISSEVPQNLSASRPQDRQFILSSKKLLLSDSGFYLCAWQAGLAVPSTDTQYFGPGTRLTVL.

V and J are TRBV12-5 and TRBJ2-2; TRBD1 might be the D (6 bases). The CDR3 consists of 14 residues. The germline V gene encodes CDR1 LGHNT and CDR2 FRNRAP. The V end was cut by 9 bases, the J end by 3 bases, with 14 bases between. The CDR3 is CASRAQGHTGELFF. Written as DNA, the CDR3 is TGTGCTAGCAGAGCACAGGGACACACCGGGGAGCTGTTTTTT.